This T cell receptor beta chain stems from a study of T cells after yellow fever vaccination. This clonotype was picked up many times. The study made its TCR cDNA through 5'RACE template switching. That step introduced a universal primer site along with UMIs. TCRdb re-analysed the 5' RACE reads in MiXCR, keeping a single row per CDR3 protein. The sample has approximately 300,000 distinct CDR3 sequences, about 6.6% seen once; the top ten hold about 18%. The V gene end was trimmed by 4 bases and the J gene end by 7 bases; junction bases not matched to a gene: 6. The CDR3 has 16 amino acids. Germline CDR1 reads MGHRA; CDR2 reads YSYEKL.

The receptor comes from a man in his late teens or twenties who received the YFV17D yellow fever vaccine. The sample was PBMCs, taken roughly seven weeks after the first yellow fever vaccination. V usage is TRBV4-1 and J usage is TRBJ1-6; 11 bases match TRBD1. Here the CDR3 reads CASSLGGTGGNSPLHF. As DNA, the CDR3 is TGCGCCAGCAGCCTCGGGGGGACAGGGGGGAATTCACCCCTCCACTTT.